This T cell receptor (beta chain) was retrieved from a study of a mutant IDH1 vaccine in newly diagnosed glioma. Study outcomes and limitations: It seemed that pseudoprogression was not linked to changes in the top peripheral T cell clonotypes.

Time point specified: baseline, week 1 (first vaccination visit). The treatment: pre-vaccination baseline after standard-of-care therapy. On this clone itself: Its antigen is undetermined.

Using immunoSEQ multiplex PCR, the repertoire was profiled, and TCRdb retains in-frame clones only, with some absent. Of about 63,000 clones listed, more than 70% were seen once; the top ten hold about 4.5%. Specimen: peripheral blood mononuclear cells (PBMCs), collected from a glioma patient treated with radiotherapy, temozolomide or both. This sequence was found in a woman between 18 and 30 years old with glioma. Some clones in this sample may be carry-over from other donors' samples.

CDR3 protein: CASSVAGEGYGYTF. Written as DNA, the CDR3 is TGTGCCAGCAGCGTAGCTGGGGAGGGCTATGGCTACACCTTC. V usage is TRBV9 and J usage is TRBJ1-2; D not certain. V lost 0 bases to trimming and J lost 4 bases, with 10 bases between them. The CDR3 contains 14 residues. Germline CDR1 reads SGDLS; CDR2 reads YYNGEE.